The rows below give T cell receptor beta chains drawn from one sample of a study of shared clonotypes between healthy human individuals. Profiling relied on immunoSEQ multiplex PCR, and the TCRdb table lists in-frame clones only, not all of them. The table records roughly 500,000 clones, 81% of them present only once. Input material: PBMCs. Every receptor here comes from a woman aged 40 to 55 in good health. Some clones in this sample may be carry-over from other donors' samples. The CDR3 runs from the conserved cysteine through the conserved F or W. A D gene is named only where the DNA matches it firmly. Clone size is stated in some rows and not others, as once, few, many or a class when expanded.

j_call clone_size d_call v_call cdr3_nt cdr3_aa
TRBJ2-7 - TRBD2 TRBV7-8 TGTGCCAGCAGCTTAGACGGGCGGGAGGGCTCCTACGAGCAGTACTTC CASSLDGREGSYEQYF
TRBJ2-3 once TRBD2 TRBV7-8 TGTGCCAGCAGCTTAGTGAGACTAGCGGGAGGACGACGGGCAGATACGCAGTATTTT CASSLVRLAGGRRADTQYF
TRBJ2-7 - - TRBV27 TGTGCCAGCAGTCCAGGGACGCGACTCCTCTACTACGAGCAGTACTTC CASSPGTRLLYYEQYF
TRBJ2-7 - TRBD1 TRBV10-3 TGTGCCATCAAATTTGGACAGGGGGAAGAGCAGTACTTC CAIKFGQGEEQYF
TRBJ1-1 once TRBD1 TRBV11-2 TGTGCCAGCAGCCGACAGGGGGCTGGTGAAGCTTTCTTT CASSRQGAGEAFF
TRBJ2-7 - TRBD2 TRBV25-1 TGTGCCAGCAGCTTCGGGGGGAGCTCCTACGAGCAGTACTTC CASSFGGSSYEQYF
TRBJ1-2 - - TRBV6-1 TGTGCCAGCATTGCGGTTAACCGAGGGGGCTACACCTTC CASIAVNRGGYTF
TRBJ2-7 - TRBD2 TRBV7-8 TGTGCCAGCAGCTTAGTTTGGGGGGGTAGCTCCTACGAGCAGTACTTC CASSLVWGGSSYEQYF
TRBJ1-3 - TRBD1 TRBV4-3 TGCGCCAGCAGCCTGACAAGACTACAGGGGGTCGGAAACACCATATATTTT CASSLTRLQGVGNTIYF
TRBJ1-5 - - TRBV28 TGTGCCAGCAGTTTACTACCTCCCAGTCAGCCCCAGCATTTT CASSLLPPSQPQHF
TRBJ2-1 - TRBD2 TRBV9 TGTGCCAGCAGCGAAGCGGGAGGGCCCAGGAATGAGCAGTTCTTC CASSEAGGPRNEQFF
TRBJ1-5 once - TRBV18 TGTGCCAGCTCTCATGGACAGACCTCGAGCAATCAGCCCCAGCATTTT CASSHGQTSSNQPQHF
TRBJ1-1 few TRBD1 TRBV19 TGTGCCAGTACCAGACCGGACAGGTCGGGAGAAGCTTTCTTT CASTRPDRSGEAFF
TRBJ2-5 - TRBD2 TRBV10-1 TGCGCCAGCAGTCGGGGAGCGGGGGTACTAGAGACCCAGTACTTC CASSRGAGVLETQYF
TRBJ2-3 - TRBD2 TRBV11-2 TGTGCCAGCAGGACGGGGGCGGGAGGCGGCACAGATACGCAGTATTTT CASRTGAGGGTDTQYF